This TCR beta chain was found in a study of T cell responses to AZD1222 COVID-19 vaccine. Study-wide findings and caveats: The study reported that nearly half of spike-specific TCRs target unmutated variant regions. Receipt of two AZD1222 doses was followed by a rise in Spike-specific TCR breadth and depth. Repertoires were sampled only after the peak T cell response. Donors in the cohort were predominantly white British and more often female, and clonal diversity was possibly underestimated.

With regard to this clone: Its cognate antigen is unknown.

Profiling relied on immunoSEQ multiplex PCR, and the TCRdb table lists in-frame clones only, not all of them. The sample contains under 150,000 clones, nearly 95% of which appear only once. The sequence derives from an adult in good health. Sequences were derived from peripheral blood, sampled on day 0 of AZD1222 vaccination.

The CDR3 DNA reads TGTGCCAGCAGTTCTGGACGGGTGAACACTGAAGCTTTCTTT. The encoded protein is CASSSGRVNTEAFF. The V call is TRBV28, the J call TRBJ1-1; D remains ambiguous. Germline V lookup: CDR1 MDHEN, CDR2 SYDVKM. The CDR3 extends over 14 amino acids. V lost 4 bases and J 0 bases, leaving 9 bases between the germline ends. The whole variable domain, remainder taken from reference TRBV28 and TRBJ1-1, is DVKVTQSSRYLVKRTGEKVFLECVQDMDHENMFWYRQDPGLGLRLIYFSYDVKMKEKGDIPEGYSVSREKKERFSLILESASTNQTSMYLCASSSGRVNTEAFFGQGTRLTVV.